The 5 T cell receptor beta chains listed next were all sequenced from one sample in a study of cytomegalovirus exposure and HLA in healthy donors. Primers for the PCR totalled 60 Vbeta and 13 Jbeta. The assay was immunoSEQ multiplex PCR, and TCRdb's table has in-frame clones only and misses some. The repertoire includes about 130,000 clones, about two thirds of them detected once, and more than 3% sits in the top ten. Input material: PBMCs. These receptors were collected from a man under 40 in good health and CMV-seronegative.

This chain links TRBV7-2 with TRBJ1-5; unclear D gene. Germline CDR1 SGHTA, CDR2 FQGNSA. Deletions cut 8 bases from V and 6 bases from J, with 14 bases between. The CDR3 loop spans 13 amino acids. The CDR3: CASGRADGQPQHF. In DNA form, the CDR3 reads TGTGCCAGCGGGCGGGCAGATGGTCAGCCCCAGCATTTT.

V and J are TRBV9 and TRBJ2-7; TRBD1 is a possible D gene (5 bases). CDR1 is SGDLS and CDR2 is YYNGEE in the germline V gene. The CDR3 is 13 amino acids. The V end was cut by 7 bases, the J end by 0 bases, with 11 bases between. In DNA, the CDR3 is TGTGCCAGCGGACACGGCAGCTCCTACGAGCAGTACTTC. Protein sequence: CASGHGSSYEQYF. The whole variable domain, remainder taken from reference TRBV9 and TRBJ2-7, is DSGVTQTPKHLITATGQRVTLRCSPRSGDLSVYWYQQSLDQGLQFLIQYYNGEERAKGNILERFSAQQFPDLHSELNLSSLELGDSALYFCASGHGSSYEQYFGPGTRLTVT.

The CDR3 DNA follows: TGTGCCAGCAGCCGCCCCGGGGGGCAGGTGCAGTTCTTC. Encoded protein: CASSRPGGQVQFF. The rearrangement joins TRBV7-9 to TRBJ2-1; D possibly corresponds to TRBD2 (7 bases). This CDR3 spans 13 amino acids. In germline, CDR1 is SEHNR, CDR2 FQNEAQ (reference sequence). The V and J ends lost 5 bases and 12 bases respectively, with 17 bases between them.

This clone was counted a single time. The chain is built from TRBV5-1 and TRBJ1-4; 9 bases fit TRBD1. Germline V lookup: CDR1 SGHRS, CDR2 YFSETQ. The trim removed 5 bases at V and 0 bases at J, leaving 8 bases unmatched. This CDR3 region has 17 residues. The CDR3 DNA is TGCGCCAGCAGAAAAGGGACAGGGTTGTCAACTAATGAAAAACTGTTTTTT. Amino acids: CASRKGTGLSTNEKLFF.

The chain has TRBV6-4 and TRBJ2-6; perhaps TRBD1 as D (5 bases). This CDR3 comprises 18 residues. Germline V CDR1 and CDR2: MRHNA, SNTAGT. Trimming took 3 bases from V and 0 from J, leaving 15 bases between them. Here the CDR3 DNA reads TGTGCCAGCAGTGAAGTTCCCCAGGGCCCCTCTGGGGCCAACGTCCTGACTTTC. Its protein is CASSEVPQGPSGANVLTF.